What follows are 10 T cell receptor beta chains derived from one specimen sequenced in a study of T cells in Graves' hyperthyroidism and ophthalmopathy (dated by TCRdb to between 2019 and 2020). Libraries came from multiplex PCR. Sequenced using an Illumina HiSeq 2000. The TCR beta CDR3 regions were amplified from RNA transcripts. The TCR CDR3 was subjected to a first round of RT-PCR using the HTBI primer set and the Qiagen OneStep RT-PCR kit. Clones were called with MiXCR by TCRdb after fastp trimmed the public reads at Q25, and only in-frame beta chains were retained. Merged by CDR3 protein, the rows form single entries marked with the most common genes and DNA. The sample table holds 300,000 or so distinct CDR3 sequences, of which about 18% were seen once. About half of the sample rests with the top ten. Specimen: blood. These receptors came from a woman aged 45-59 years with Graves' hyperthyroidism.

The sample holds many counts of this clonotype. V and J are TRBV6-1 and TRBJ2-4, with D tentatively TRBD2 (5 bases). Looked up from germline, CDR1 is MNHNS and CDR2 is SASEGT. With 4 bases removed from V and 0 bases from J, the gap between germline ends came to 19 bases. The length of the CDR3 is 18 residues. The CDR3 DNA follows: TGTGCCAGCAGTGGCCGAGGGCTGGAGTTTGTAGCCAAAAACATTCAGTACTTC. The encoded protein is CASSGRGLEFVAKNIQYF.

This clonotype was counted ten times or more. This chain joins TRBV5-1 and TRBJ1-1, with D possibly matching TRBD1 (6 bases). V lost 4 bases to trimming and J lost 3 bases, with 13 bases between them. Germline V CDR1 and CDR2: SGHRS, YFSETQ. CDR3 length equals 14 residues. As DNA, the CDR3 is TGCGCCAGCAGCCTCAGGGGATTAGACACTGAAGCTTTCTTT. Its protein is CASSLRGLDTEAFF.

This clonotype has a count of ten or more. The V call is TRBV5-1, the J call TRBJ2-7; D unresolved. The CDR3 extends over 13 amino acids. With 1 base removed from V and 3 bases from J, the gap between germline ends came to 8 bases. CDR1 is SGHRS, CDR2 YFSETQ, per germline. As DNA, the CDR3 is TGCGCCAGCAGCTTGATGCGTGACTACGAGCAGTACTTC. Amino acids: CASSLMRDYEQYF.

In its sample, this clonotype was seen many times. This chain joins TRBV28 and TRBJ1-4; D call uncertain. Deletions cut 2 bases from V and 8 bases from J, with 9 bases between. The CDR3 runs 13 residues. Germline V gene sequence: CDR1 MDHEN, CDR2 SYDVKM. CDR3 protein: CASSLLVGEKLFF. CDR3 DNA: TGTGCCAGCAGTTTACTCGTGGGGGAAAAACTGTTTTTT.

The V and J genes are TRBV12-3 or TRBV12-4 and TRBJ2-7; D might be TRBD1 or TRBD2, each matching 6 bases. The CDR3 sequence is 13 residues long. Trimming removed 1 base at V and 7 bases at J, with 11 bases between. This chain's CDR3 is CASSLGGGGEQYF. CDR3 DNA sequence: TGTGCCAGCAGTTTAGGAGGAGGGGGAGAGCAGTACTTC.

This clonotype has a handful of counts. The chain employs TRBV5-1 and TRBJ1-5, with a tentative D call TRBD1 (5 bases). CDR1 and CDR2 from the germline V gene are SGHRS and YFSETQ. Trimming shortened V by 0 bases and J by 5 bases, and 15 bases separated the two germline ends. This CDR3 region has 16 residues. The chain's CDR3 is CASSLAGQGPDQPQHF. Written as DNA, the CDR3 is TGCGCCAGCAGCTTGGCCGGCCAGGGACCTGATCAGCCCCAGCATTTT. Looking up the rest from reference TRBV5-1 and TRBJ1-5 gives the full variable domain: KAGVTQTPRYLIKTRGQQVTLSCSPISGHRSVSWYQQTPGQGLQFLFEYFSETQRNKGNFPGRFSGRQFSNSRSEMNVSTLELGDSALYLCASSLAGQGPDQPQHFGDGTRLSIL.

The genes are TRBV7-3 and TRBJ2-1, with 7 bases matching TRBD1. Germline V lookup: CDR1 SGHTA, CDR2 FQGTGA. The CDR3 has 13 residues. V lost 4 bases to trimming and J lost 6 bases; unmatched junction nucleotides: 3. As DNA, the CDR3 is TGTGCCAGCAGCTCCAGGGGGTCCAATGAGCAGTTCTTC. Translated: CASSSRGSNEQFF.

There are a few counts of this clonotype. It may be a read error: a sequence one base away is much more abundant. The rearrangement links TRBV20-1 to TRBJ2-5; 7 positions match TRBD1. With V trimmed by 0 bases and J by 5 bases, 9 bases remained unmatched. This CDR3 contains 15 residues. CDR1 is DFQATT, CDR2 SNEGSKA, per germline (reference sequence). The CDR3 protein is CSARDWDSRGETQYF. CDR3 nucleotides: TGCAGTGCTAGAGATTGGGATAGCAGGGGGGAGACCCAGTACTTC.

Many counts were recorded for this clonotype. The gene calls are TRBV11-2 and TRBJ2-1, with 9 bases fitting TRBD1. After removal of 1 base from V and 15 bases from J, the junction contained 7 bases not matched to a gene. Germline V lookup: CDR1 SGHAT, CDR2 FQNNGV. The CDR3 spans 13 residues. This CDR3 is CASSLVGTGFAFF. CDR3 DNA sequence: TGTGCCAGCAGCTTAGTAGGGACAGGGTTTGCGTTCTTC.

This clonotype was found a few times. The chain employs TRBV9 and TRBJ2-7, with a possible D match to TRBD1 (6 bases). Trimming removed 0 bases from V and 7 bases from J, with 14 bases in between. Germline CDR1 SGDLS, CDR2 YYNGEE. CDR3 length: 14 residues. The CDR3 here is CASSVERGSAEQYF. The CDR3 DNA reads TGTGCCAGCAGCGTAGAGAGGGGGAGTGCGGAGCAGTACTTC.